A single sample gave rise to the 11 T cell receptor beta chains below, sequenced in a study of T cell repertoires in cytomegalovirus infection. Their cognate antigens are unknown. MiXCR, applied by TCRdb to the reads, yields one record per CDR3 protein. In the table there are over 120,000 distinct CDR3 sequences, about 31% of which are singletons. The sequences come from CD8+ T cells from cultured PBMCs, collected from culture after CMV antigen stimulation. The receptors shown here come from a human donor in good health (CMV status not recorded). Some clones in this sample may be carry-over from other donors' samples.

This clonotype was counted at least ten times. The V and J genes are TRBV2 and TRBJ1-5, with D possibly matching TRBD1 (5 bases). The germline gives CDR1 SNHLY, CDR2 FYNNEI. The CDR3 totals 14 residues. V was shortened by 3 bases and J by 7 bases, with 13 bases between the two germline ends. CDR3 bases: TGTGCCAGCAGTGAGCGGACACCAGGGCAGCCCCAGCATTTT. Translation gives CASSERTPGQPQHF.

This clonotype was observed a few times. The chain's CDR3 is CASSFTQGTYGYTF. DNA of the CDR3: TGTGCCAGCAGCTTTACCCAGGGCACCTATGGCTACACCTTC. The chain has TRBV7-6 and TRBJ1-2; weak D call: TRBD1 (5 bases). The CDR3 spans 14 residues. Per the germline V gene, CDR1 is SGHVS and CDR2 is FNYEAQ. V shed 3 bases and J shed 4 bases, with 12 bases lying between them. The entire variable domain, with the rest obtained from reference TRBV7-6 and TRBJ1-2, is as follows: GAGVSQSPRYKVTKRGQDVALRCDPISGHVSLYWYRQALGQGPEFLTYFNYEAQQDKSGLPNDRFSAERPEGSISTLTIQRTEQRDSAMYRCASSFTQGTYGYTFGSGTRLTVV.

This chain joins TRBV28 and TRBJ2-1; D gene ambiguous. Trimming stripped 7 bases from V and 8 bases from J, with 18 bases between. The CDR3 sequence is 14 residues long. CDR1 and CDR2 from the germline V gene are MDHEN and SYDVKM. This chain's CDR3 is CASTELGSNYEQFF. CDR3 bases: TGTGCCAGCACCGAACTGGGCTCCAACTATGAGCAGTTCTTC.

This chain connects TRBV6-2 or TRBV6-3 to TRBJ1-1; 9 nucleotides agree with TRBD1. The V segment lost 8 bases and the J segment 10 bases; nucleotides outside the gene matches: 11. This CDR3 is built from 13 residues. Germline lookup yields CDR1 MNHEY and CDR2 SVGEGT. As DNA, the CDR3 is TGTGCCAGCTGGACCGGGACAGGGCTACGAGCTTTCTTT. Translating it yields CASWTGTGLRAFF.

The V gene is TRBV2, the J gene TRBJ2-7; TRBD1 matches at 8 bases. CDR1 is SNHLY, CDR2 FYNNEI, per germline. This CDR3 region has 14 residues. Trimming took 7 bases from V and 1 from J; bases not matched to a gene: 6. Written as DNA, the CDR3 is TGTGCCAGCACCCTAGACAGGGGTTCCTACGAGCAGTACTTC. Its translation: CASTLDRGSYEQYF.

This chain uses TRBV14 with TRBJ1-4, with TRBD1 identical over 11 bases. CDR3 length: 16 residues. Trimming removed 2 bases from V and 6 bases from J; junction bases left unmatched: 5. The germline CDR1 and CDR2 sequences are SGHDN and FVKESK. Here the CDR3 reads CASSQQPGQGDEKLFF. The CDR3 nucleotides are TGTGCCAGCAGCCAACAACCGGGACAGGGGGATGAAAAACTGTTTTTT. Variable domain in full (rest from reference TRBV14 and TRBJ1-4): EAGVTQFPSHSVIEKGQTVTLRCDPISGHDNLYWYRRVMGKEIKFLLHFVKESKQDESGMPNNRFLAERTGGTYSTLKVQPAELEDSGVYFCASSQQPGQGDEKLFFGSGTQLSVL.

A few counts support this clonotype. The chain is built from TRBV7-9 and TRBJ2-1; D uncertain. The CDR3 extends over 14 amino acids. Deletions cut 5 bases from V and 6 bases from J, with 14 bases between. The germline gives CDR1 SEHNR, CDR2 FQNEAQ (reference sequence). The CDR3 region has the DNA TGTGCCAGCAGCCAGGATACAGTTCTCAATGAGCAGTTCTTC. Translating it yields CASSQDTVLNEQFF.

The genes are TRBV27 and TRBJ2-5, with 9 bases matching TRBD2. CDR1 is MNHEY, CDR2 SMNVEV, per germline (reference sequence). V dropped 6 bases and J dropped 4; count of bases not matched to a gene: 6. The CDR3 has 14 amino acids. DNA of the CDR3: TGTGCCAGCAGCAGCGGGGGGAGCGCAGAGACCCAGTACTTC. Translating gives CASSSGGSAETQYF.

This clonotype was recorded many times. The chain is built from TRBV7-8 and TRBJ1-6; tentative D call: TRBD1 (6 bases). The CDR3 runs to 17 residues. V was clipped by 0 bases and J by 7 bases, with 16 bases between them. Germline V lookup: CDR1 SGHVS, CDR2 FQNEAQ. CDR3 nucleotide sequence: TGTGCCAGCAGCTTAGCGAGGGCAGGGGCTTTCAATTCACCCCTCCACTTT. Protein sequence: CASSLARAGAFNSPLHF.

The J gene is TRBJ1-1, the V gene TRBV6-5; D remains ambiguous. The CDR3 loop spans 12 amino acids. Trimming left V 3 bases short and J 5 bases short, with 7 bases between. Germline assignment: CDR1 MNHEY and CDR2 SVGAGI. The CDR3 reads CASSYKGTEAFF. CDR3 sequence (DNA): TGTGCCAGCAGTTATAAGGGAACTGAAGCTTTCTTT.

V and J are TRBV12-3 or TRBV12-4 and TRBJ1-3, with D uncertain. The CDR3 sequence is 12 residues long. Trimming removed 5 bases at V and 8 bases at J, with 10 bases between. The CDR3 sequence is CASSIGRDTIYF. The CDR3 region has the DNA TGTGCCAGCAGTATAGGGAGGGACACCATATATTTT.